Below are 19 T cell receptor beta chains sequenced from a single sample in a study of CD8 T cells in Susac syndrome. RNA amounts of about 0.45 to 1 ug underwent reverse transcription with random hexamers. TCRdb reprocessed the immunoSEQ multiplex PCR reads with MiXCR, giving one entry per CDR3 protein. The table lists some 210,000 distinct CDR3 sequences, about 95% of them singletons. Sequenced: CD4+ T cells from PBMCs. These TCRs come from a human donor with Susac syndrome.

V gene TRBV9 combines with J gene TRBJ1-1; no definite D call. The CDR3 loop spans 14 amino acids. Germline lookup yields CDR1 SGDLS and CDR2 YYNGEE. V was trimmed by 0 bases and J by 3 bases, leaving 9 bases between them. In DNA form, the CDR3 reads TGTGCCAGCAGCGTAGGGGTGTCGGACACTGAAGCTTTCTTT. This translates into CASSVGVSDTEAFF.

This clonotype was observed a few times. The rearrangement joins TRBV6-6 to TRBJ2-2, with TRBD2 matching over 7 bases. The junction had 2 bases not matched to a gene; V was cut back by 4 bases and J by 0 bases. Germline V gene data show CDR1 as MNHNY and CDR2 as SVGAGI (reference sequence). The CDR3 runs to 15 residues. In nucleotides, the CDR3 is TGTGCCAGCAGTTCTAGCGGACCGAACACCGGGGAGCTGTTTTTT. Translation: CASSSSGPNTGELFF.

The chain carries TRBV30 and TRBJ1-5; TRBD1 is a possible D gene (6 bases). This CDR3 has 18 amino acids. Germline loops: CDR1 GTSNPN, CDR2 SVGIG (reference sequence). V lost 0 bases and J lost 3, with 21 bases in between. CDR3: CAWSVRGLGGGVNQPQHF. The CDR3 DNA is TGTGCCTGGAGTGTACGAGGGTTAGGGGGTGGGGTCAATCAGCCCCAGCATTTT.

The J gene is TRBJ2-2, the V gene TRBV5-6, with a possible D match to TRBD2 (6 bases). Germline V lookup: CDR1 SGHDT, CDR2 YYEEEE. The CDR3 totals 15 residues. Trimming stripped 3 bases from V and 5 bases from J, with 14 bases between. Here the CDR3 DNA reads TGTGCCAGCAGCTCTACCGGGGGTGGGACCGGGGAGCTGTTTTTT. This sequence encodes CASSSTGGGTGELFF. Supplemented by reference TRBV5-6 and TRBJ2-2, the full variable domain reads DAGVTQSPTHLIKTRGQQVTLRCSPKSGHDTVSWYQQALGQGPQFIFQYYEEEERQRGNFPDRFSGHQFPNYSSELNVNALLLGDSALYLCASSSTGGGTGELFFGEGSRLTVL.

The chain employs TRBV5-4 and TRBJ2-5; D is ambiguous. The ends were cut back, 0 bases at V and 5 bases at J, with 8 bases in the middle. The germline CDR1 and CDR2 sequences are SGHNT and YYREEE (reference sequence). CDR3 length equals 13 residues. The DNA of the CDR3 is TGTGCCAGCAGCTTGGACATTGTGGAGACCCAGTACTTC. It encodes CASSLDIVETQYF.

V usage is TRBV5-6 and J usage is TRBJ1-1, with no clear D. Trimming cost V 4 bases and J 1 base, with 11 bases left between them. The length of the CDR3 is 14 residues. CDR1 is SGHDT, CDR2 YYEEEE, per germline. The CDR3 protein is CASSPAQANTEAFF. The CDR3 coding sequence is TGTGCCAGCAGCCCGGCCCAGGCGAACACTGAAGCTTTCTTT.

V usage is TRBV12-3 or TRBV12-4 and J usage is TRBJ1-2; unclear D gene. This CDR3 comprises 14 residues. V was trimmed by 1 base and J by 12 bases, leaving 18 bases between them. The CDR3 loop is CASSLEPAAPGNTF. The CDR3 DNA is TGTGCCAGCAGTTTAGAACCCGCAGCCCCGGGTAACACCTTC.

This clonotype was seen only once. This sequence joins TRBV20-1 and TRBJ2-3, with TRBD2 matching 7 bases. The CDR3 totals 14 residues. Trimming at V came to 1 base and at J to 2 bases, leaving 3 bases not matched to a gene. CDR1 and CDR2 (germline): DFQATT, SNEGSKA (reference sequence). CDR3 bases: TGCAGTGCTAGAGGAGCGGGGTACACAGATACGCAGTATTTT. Amino acid sequence: CSARGAGYTDTQYF.

The genes are TRBV15 and TRBJ1-2; 7 bases fit TRBD1. The CDR3 has 16 residues. After removal of 0 bases from V and 4 bases from J, the junction contained 8 bases not matched to a gene. From germline, CDR1 is LNHNV and CDR2 YYDKDF (reference sequence). DNA for the CDR3: TGTGCCACCAGCAGAGATTCGGCAGGGGGAATCTATGGCTACACCTTC. Residues: CATSRDSAGGIYGYTF.

CDR3 DNA sequence: TGTGCCAGCAGTTACGACAGGGAGGGTGGCACTGAAGCTTTCTTT. Its protein is CASSYDREGGTEAFF. The chain carries TRBV27 and TRBJ1-1, with 7 bases lining up with TRBD1. Germline V CDR1 and CDR2: MNHEY, SMNVEV (reference sequence). J gave up 4 bases and V 4 bases, and 9 bases lay outside the gene matches. The CDR3 covers 15 residues.

The chain joins TRBV6-2 or TRBV6-3 to TRBJ2-1, with TRBD2 matching over 11 bases. There are 15 residues in the CDR3. J lost 4 bases, V lost 4 bases, and 3 bases had no gene match. Germline CDR1 reads MNHEY; CDR2 reads SVGEGT. The CDR3 here is CASSSRTSGYNEQFF. The DNA for the CDR3 is TGTGCCAGCAGTTCCCGGACTAGCGGGTACAATGAGCAGTTCTTC.

This chain links TRBV20-1 with TRBJ1-2, with TRBD1 matching over 10 bases. This CDR3 is 13 amino acids long. Trimming took 6 bases from V and 4 from J; bases not matched to a gene: 5. CDR1 DFQATT and CDR2 SNEGSKA come from the germline V gene (reference sequence). The CDR3 loop reads CSAPGTGAYGYTF. As DNA, the CDR3 is TGCAGTGCCCCCGGGACAGGGGCCTATGGCTACACCTTC.

V usage is TRBV27 and J usage is TRBJ1-2; D is unresolved. The CDR3 consists of 18 residues. Trimming cost V 5 bases and J 3 bases, with 25 bases left between them. The germline V gene has CDR1 MNHEY and CDR2 SMNVEV (reference sequence). The CDR3 DNA sequence: TGTGCCAGCAGTCCCCTGATGAGCAGTAGCCTAAGGGACTATGGCTACACCTTC. Its protein is CASSPLMSSSLRDYGYTF.

This CDR3 reads CASTKPWTGNTEAFF. CDR3 nucleotide sequence: TGTGCCAGCACCAAACCTTGGACAGGGAACACTGAAGCTTTCTTT. The chain links TRBV28 to TRBJ1-1; the match to TRBD1 covers 7 bases. V gave up 7 bases and J gave up 1 base; unmatched junction bases: 9. The CDR3 is made up of 15 amino acids. Germline assignment: CDR1 MDHEN and CDR2 SYDVKM.

The chain has TRBV2 and TRBJ2-2; a possible D gene is TRBD2 (6 bases). Germline loops: CDR1 SNHLY, CDR2 FYNNEI. The length of the CDR3 is 15 residues. Trimming pared 4 bases from V and 1 base from J, leaving 10 bases between. CDR3: CASSVRGVNTGELFF. CDR3 in DNA: TGTGCCAGCAGTGTACGCGGGGTGAACACCGGGGAGCTGTTTTTT.

V usage is TRBV30 and J usage is TRBJ1-2; D call uncertain. Trimming removed 6 bases at V and 10 bases at J, with 18 bases between. CDR3 length: 12 amino acids. CDR1 and CDR2 from the germline V gene are GTSNPN and SVGIG (reference sequence). CDR3 nucleotide sequence: TGTGCCTGCACGAAGCCACCAGTGGTCTACACCTTC. It codes for CACTKPPVVYTF.

The gene calls are TRBV6-1 and TRBJ1-6; D is perhaps TRBD1 (5 bases). CDR1 and CDR2 (germline): MNHNS, SASEGT. The ends were cut back, 2 bases at V and 7 bases at J, with 12 bases in the middle. This CDR3 region has 15 residues. The CDR3, as DNA: TGTGCCAGCAGTGAATTGGGAGCAGGGAATTCACCCCTCCACTTT. Translated, it gives CASSELGAGNSPLHF.

The J gene is TRBJ2-1, the V gene TRBV5-1; D uncertain. V was cut by 0 bases and J by 7 bases, with 11 bases left in between. This CDR3 is built from 14 residues. Looked up from germline, CDR1 is SGHRS and CDR2 is YFSETQ. CDR3 loop: CASSLGDRLNEQFF. In nucleotides, the CDR3 is TGCGCCAGCAGCTTGGGTGACCGACTGAATGAGCAGTTCTTC.

The chain uses TRBV3-1 and TRBJ2-7; D ambiguous. The germline V gene has CDR1 LGHDT and CDR2 YNNKEL (reference sequence). The length of the CDR3 is 13 residues. V gave up 0 bases and J gave up 3 bases, with 6 bases separating them. This chain's CDR3 is CASSQDHLYEQYF. CDR3 in DNA: TGTGCCAGCAGCCAAGACCACCTCTACGAGCAGTACTTC.